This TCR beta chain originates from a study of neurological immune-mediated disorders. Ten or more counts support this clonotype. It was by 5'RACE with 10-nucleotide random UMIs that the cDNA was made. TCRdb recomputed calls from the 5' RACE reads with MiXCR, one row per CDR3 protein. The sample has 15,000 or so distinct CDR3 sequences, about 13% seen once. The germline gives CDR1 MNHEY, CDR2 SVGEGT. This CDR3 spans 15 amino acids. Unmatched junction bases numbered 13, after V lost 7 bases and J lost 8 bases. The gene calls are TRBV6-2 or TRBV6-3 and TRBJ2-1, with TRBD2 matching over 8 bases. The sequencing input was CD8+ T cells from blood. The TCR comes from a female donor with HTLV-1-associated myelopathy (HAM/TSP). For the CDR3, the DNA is TGTGCCAGCAAATCCACGGGGGGGGCGGGAGATGAGCAGTTCTTC. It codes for CASKSTGGAGDEQFF.